One and the same sample provided the 7 T cell receptor beta chains below, sequenced in a study of response to subunit inactivated influenza vaccine. TCRdb re-called the RT-PCR reads with MiXCR, one entry per CDR3 protein. This table has about 540,000 distinct CDR3 sequences, roughly 25% appearing once. These data were also filed under a second study, of T cells expressing NK-cell markers. That study adds: TCR beta cDNA was made by 5'RACE template switching with UMIs.

The starting material was CD4+ T cells sorted from PBMCs, obtained about 12 days after vaccination. The receptor set was obtained from a man aged 50 to 60 who received an inactivated influenza vaccine.

This clonotype was picked up a small number of times. The V gene is TRBV24-1, the J gene TRBJ2-1, with no clear D. V shed 5 bases and J shed 8 bases, with 6 bases lying between them. The germline V gene has CDR1 KGHDR and CDR2 SFDVKD. This CDR3 has 11 residues. The CDR3 nucleotides are TGTGCCACCAGTGCAGTCCATGAGCAGTTCTTC. Its translation is CATSAVHEQFF.

This clonotype was seen more than once but under ten times. V is TRBV29-1 and J is TRBJ2-6; D ambiguous. This CDR3 is 12 amino acids long. V was clipped by 2 bases and J by 3 bases, with 2 bases between them. Germline V lookup: CDR1 SQVTM, CDR2 ANQGSEA. This chain's CDR3 is CSVESGANVLTF. The CDR3 nucleotides read TGCAGCGTTGAAAGTGGGGCCAACGTCCTGACTTTC. The full variable domain, with the rest looked up from reference TRBV29-1 and TRBJ2-6, is SAVISQKPSRDICQRGTSLTIQCQVDSQVTMMFWYRQQPGQSLTLIATANQGSEATYESGFVIDKFPISRPNLTFSTLTVSNMSPEDSSIYLCSVESGANVLTFGAGSRLTVL.

V is TRBV28 and J is TRBJ2-1; 13 bases line up with TRBD2. The J segment lost 6 bases and the V segment lost 2 bases, leaving 4 bases of the junction unmatched. There are 16 residues in the CDR3. Per germline, CDR1 MDHEN and CDR2 SYDVKM. The CDR3 DNA follows: TGTGCCAGCAGTTTAATAGGGACTAGCGGGGTCAATGAGCAGTTCTTC. Its translation: CASSLIGTSGVNEQFF.

V is TRBV29-1 and J is TRBJ1-1, with D possibly TRBD1 on 6 matching bases. The CDR3 is 12 amino acids. The V end was cut by 6 bases, the J end by 1 base, with 9 bases between. The germline V gene encodes CDR1 SQVTM and CDR2 ANQGSEA. CDR3 sequence: CSVDRSNTEAFF. For the CDR3, the DNA is TGCAGCGTCGACAGGTCGAACACTGAAGCTTTCTTT.

This clonotype has just a few counts. This chain links TRBV28 with TRBJ2-7; perhaps TRBD1 as D (5 bases). Per the germline V gene, CDR1 is MDHEN and CDR2 is SYDVKM. The length of the CDR3 is 13 residues. V was shortened by 5 bases and J by 2 bases, with 10 bases between the two germline ends. The CDR3 reads CASSPGAPYEQYF. CDR3 bases: TGTGCCAGCAGTCCTGGGGCCCCCTACGAGCAGTACTTC.

This clonotype has just a few counts. The chain recombines TRBV25-1 with TRBJ1-4; TRBD1 is a possible D gene (5 bases). The CDR3 is 14 residues long. V lost 6 bases and J 8 bases, leaving 16 bases between the germline ends. Germline CDR1 reads MGHDK; CDR2 reads SYGVNS. CDR3 amino acids: CASSPTAGREKLFF. The CDR3 nucleotides are TGTGCCAGCAGCCCGACAGCAGGGAGGGAAAAACTGTTTTTT.

The rearrangement uses TRBV7-3 and TRBJ2-1; 8 bases map to TRBD2. Germline trimming cut 5 bases from V and 9 bases from J; bases unmatched to any gene: 12. Germline V CDR1 and CDR2: SGHTA, FQGTGA. The CDR3 sequence is 15 residues long. CDR3 sequence (DNA): TGTGCCAGCAGCGTAAGAGCGGGGGCCCCCGGTGAGCAGTTCTTC. Protein: CASSVRAGAPGEQFF.